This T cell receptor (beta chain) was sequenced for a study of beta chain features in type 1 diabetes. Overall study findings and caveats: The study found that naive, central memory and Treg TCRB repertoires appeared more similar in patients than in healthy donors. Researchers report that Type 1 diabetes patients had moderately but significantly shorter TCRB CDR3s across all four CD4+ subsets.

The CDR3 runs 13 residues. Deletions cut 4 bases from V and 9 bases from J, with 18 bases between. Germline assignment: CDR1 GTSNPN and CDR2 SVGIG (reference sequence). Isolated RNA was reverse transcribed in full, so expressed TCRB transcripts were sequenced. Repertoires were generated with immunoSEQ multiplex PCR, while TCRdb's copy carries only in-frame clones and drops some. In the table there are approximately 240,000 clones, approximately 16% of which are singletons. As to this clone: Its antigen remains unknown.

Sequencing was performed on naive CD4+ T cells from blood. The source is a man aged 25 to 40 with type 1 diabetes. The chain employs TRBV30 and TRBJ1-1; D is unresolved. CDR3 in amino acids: CAWISNPGSKAFF. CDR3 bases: TGTGCCTGGATTTCTAATCCGGGATCCAAAGCTTTCTTT.